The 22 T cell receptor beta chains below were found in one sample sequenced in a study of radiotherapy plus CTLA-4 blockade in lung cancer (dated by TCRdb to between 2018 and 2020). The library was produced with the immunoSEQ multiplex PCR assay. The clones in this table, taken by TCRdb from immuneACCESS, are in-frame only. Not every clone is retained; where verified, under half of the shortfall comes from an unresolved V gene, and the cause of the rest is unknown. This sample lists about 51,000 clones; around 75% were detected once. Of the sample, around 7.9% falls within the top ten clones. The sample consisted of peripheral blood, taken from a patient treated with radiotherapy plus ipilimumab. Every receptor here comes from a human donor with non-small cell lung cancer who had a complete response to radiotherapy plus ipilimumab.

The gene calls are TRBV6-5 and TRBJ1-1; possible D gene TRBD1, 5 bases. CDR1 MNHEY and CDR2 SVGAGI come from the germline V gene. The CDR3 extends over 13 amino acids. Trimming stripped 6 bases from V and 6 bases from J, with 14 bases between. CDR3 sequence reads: CASRQTAGPEAFF. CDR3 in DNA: TGTGCCAGCAGGCAGACAGCCGGCCCTGAAGCTTTCTTT.

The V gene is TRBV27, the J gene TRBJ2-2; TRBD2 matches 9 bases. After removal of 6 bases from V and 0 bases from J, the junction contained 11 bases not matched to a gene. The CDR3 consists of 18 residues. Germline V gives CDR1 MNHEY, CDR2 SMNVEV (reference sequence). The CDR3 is CASSREGGRAPNTGELFF. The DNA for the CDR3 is TGTGCCAGCAGCCGGGAAGGCGGGAGGGCTCCGAACACCGGGGAGCTGTTTTTT.

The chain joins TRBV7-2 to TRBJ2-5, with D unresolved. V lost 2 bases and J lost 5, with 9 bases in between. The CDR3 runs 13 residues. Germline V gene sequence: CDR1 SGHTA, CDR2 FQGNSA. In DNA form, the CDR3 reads TGTGCCAGCAGCTTATCGACCGGGGAGACCCAGTACTTC. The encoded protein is CASSLSTGETQYF.

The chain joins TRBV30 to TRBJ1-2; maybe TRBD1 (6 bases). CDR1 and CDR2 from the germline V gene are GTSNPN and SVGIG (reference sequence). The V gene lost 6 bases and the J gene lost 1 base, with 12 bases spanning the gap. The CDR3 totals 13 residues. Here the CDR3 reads CACRDTINYGYTF. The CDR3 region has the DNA TGTGCCTGCAGGGACACCATTAACTATGGCTACACCTTC.

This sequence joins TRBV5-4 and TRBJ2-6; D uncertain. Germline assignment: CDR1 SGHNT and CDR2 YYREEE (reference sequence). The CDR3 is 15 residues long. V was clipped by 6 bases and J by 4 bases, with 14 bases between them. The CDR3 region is CASNSRDSGANVLTF. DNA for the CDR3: TGTGCCAGCAACTCCAGAGACTCCGGGGCCAACGTCCTGACTTTC.

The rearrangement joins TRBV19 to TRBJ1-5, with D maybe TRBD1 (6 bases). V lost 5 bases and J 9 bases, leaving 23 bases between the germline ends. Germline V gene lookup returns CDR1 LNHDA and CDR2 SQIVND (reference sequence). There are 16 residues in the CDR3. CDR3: CASSVSGTPGGGPQHF. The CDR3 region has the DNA TGTGCCAGTAGTGTTAGTGGGACACCCGGAGGAGGGCCCCAGCATTTT.

DNA of the CDR3: TGTGCCAGCAGTTTTCAGGGAGCCGGGACAGGGGGCAGAGAGACCCAGTACTTC. Its translation is CASSFQGAGTGGRETQYF. The chain combines TRBV27 with TRBJ2-5; 12 nucleotides line up with TRBD1. This CDR3 contains 18 residues. CDR1 MNHEY and CDR2 SMNVEV come from the germline V gene (reference sequence). The ends lost 3 bases at V and 4 bases at J; junction bases unmatched: 12.

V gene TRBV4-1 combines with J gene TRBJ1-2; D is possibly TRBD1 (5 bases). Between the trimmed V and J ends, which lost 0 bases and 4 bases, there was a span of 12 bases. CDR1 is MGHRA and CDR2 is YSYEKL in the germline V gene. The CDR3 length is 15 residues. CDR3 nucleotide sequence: TGCGCCAGCAGCCAAGATGGGGGGAAGGGCTATGGCTACACCTTC. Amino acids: CASSQDGGKGYGYTF.

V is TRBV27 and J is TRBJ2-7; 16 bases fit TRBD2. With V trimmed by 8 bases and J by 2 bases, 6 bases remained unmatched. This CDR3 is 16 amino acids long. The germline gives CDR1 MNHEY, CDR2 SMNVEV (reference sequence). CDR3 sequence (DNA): TGTGCCAGCCAGGGACTAGCGGGAGGGCCCCCCTACGAGCAGTACGTC. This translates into CASQGLAGGPPYEQYV.

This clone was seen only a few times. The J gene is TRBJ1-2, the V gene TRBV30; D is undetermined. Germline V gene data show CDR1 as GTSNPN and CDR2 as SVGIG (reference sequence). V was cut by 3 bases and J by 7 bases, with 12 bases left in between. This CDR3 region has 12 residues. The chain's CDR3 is CAWRERDRGYTF. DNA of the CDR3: TGTGCCTGGAGGGAGAGGGATCGTGGCTACACCTTC. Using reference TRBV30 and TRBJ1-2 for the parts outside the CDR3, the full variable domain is SQTIHQWPATLVQPVGSPLSLECTVEGTSNPNLYWYRQAAGRGLQLLFYSVGIGQISSEVPQNLSASRPQDRQFILSSKKLLLSDSGFYLCAWRERDRGYTFGSGTRLTVV.

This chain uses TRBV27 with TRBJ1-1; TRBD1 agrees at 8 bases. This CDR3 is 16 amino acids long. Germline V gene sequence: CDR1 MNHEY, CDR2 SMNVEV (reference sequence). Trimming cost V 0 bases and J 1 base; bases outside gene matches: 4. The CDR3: CASSLSSGTGNTEAFF. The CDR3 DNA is TGTGCCAGCAGTTTATCTTCCGGGACAGGGAACACTGAAGCTTTCTTT.

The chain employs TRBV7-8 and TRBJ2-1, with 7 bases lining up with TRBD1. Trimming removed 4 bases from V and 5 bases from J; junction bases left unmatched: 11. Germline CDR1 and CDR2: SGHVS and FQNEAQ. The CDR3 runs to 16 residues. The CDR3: CASSSYKGANNNEQFF. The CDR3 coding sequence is TGTGCCAGCAGCTCTTATAAGGGGGCGAATAACAATGAGCAGTTCTTC.

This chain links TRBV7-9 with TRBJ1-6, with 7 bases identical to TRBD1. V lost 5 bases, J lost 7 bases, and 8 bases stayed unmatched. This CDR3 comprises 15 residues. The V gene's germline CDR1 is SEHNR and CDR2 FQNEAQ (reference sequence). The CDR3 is CASSRDRVGNSPLHF. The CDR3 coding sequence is TGTGCCAGCAGCCGCGACAGGGTGGGGAATTCACCCCTCCACTTT.

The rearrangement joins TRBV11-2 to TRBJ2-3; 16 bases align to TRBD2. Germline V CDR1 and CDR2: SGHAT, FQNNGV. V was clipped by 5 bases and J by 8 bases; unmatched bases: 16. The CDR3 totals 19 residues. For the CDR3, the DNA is TGTGCCAGCAGCCCCGGCGCAGGGACTAGCGGGGGGGGAGTAGGTACGCAGTATTTT. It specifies CASSPGAGTSGGGVGTQYF.

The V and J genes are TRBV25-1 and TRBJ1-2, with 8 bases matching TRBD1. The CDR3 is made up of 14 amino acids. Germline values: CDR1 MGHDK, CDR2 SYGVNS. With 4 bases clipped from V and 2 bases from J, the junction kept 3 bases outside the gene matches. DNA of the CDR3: TGTGCCAGCAGTGGGACAGGGAGGAACTATGGCTACACCTTC. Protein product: CASSGTGRNYGYTF.

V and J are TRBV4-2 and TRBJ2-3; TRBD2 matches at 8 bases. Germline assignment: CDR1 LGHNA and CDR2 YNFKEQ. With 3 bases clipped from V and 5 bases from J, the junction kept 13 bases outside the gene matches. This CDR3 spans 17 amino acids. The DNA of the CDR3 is TGTGCCAGCAGCCAGCGGGGGGCCAGAAGGATGGGAGATACGCAGTATTTT. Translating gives CASSQRGARRMGDTQYF.

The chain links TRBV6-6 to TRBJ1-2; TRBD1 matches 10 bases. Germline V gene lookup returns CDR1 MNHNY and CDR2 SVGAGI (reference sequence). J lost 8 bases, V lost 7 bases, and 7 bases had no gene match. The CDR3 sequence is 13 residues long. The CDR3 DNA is TGTGCCAGCAAGGACAGGGGGATGAGGGGCTACACCTTC. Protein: CASKDRGMRGYTF.

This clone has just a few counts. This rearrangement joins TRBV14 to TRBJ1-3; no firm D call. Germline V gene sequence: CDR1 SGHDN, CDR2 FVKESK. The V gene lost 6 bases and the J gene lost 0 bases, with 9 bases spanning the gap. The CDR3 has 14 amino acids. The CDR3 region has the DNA TGTGCCAGCAGTCTCTCTAACTCTGGAAACACCATATATTTT. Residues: CASSLSNSGNTIYF.

The CDR3: CASTQGFYGYTF. CDR3 DNA: TGTGCCAGCACCCAGGGATTCTATGGCTACACCTTC. The chain carries TRBV13 and TRBJ1-2; a weak D match, TRBD1 (5 bases). The CDR3 has 12 residues. Germline CDR1 is PRHDT and CDR2 is FYEKMQ (reference sequence). V lost 7 bases, J lost 4 bases, and 10 bases lay in between.

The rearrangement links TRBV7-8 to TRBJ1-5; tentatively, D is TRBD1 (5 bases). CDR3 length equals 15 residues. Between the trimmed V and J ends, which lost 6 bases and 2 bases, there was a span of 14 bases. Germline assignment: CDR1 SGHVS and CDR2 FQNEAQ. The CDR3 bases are TGTGCCAGCAGTTTCAGGGTGACCGGCAATCAGCCCCAGCATTTT. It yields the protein CASSFRVTGNQPQHF.

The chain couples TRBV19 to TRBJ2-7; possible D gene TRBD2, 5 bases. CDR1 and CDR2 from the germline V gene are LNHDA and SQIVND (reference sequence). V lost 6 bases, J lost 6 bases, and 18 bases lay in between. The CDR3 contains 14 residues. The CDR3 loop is CASSNLRGEGEQYF. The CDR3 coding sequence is TGTGCCAGTAGCAACTTACGGGGAGAGGGCGAGCAGTACTTC.

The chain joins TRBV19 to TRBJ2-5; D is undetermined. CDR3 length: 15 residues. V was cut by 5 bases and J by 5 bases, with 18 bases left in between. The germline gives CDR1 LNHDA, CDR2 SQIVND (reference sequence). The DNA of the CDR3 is TGTGCCAGTAGTCCCCTAGACGGTGCCTGGGAGACCCAGTACTTC. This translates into CASSPLDGAWETQYF.